This T cell receptor beta chain is drawn from a study of blood T cell repertoires in COVID-19. TCRdb keeps only in-frame clones here, not all; method: immunoSEQ multiplex PCR. Found here are around 160,000 clones, around 84% of them singletons; the top ten hold roughly 5.7%. The germline V gene has CDR1 SGDLS and CDR2 YYNGEE. This CDR3 has 14 residues. Losses at the gene ends were 4 bases for V and 7 bases for J; bases not matched to a gene: 11. Grouping used clinical history reported by participants in a survey and questionnaire. The sample taken for sequencing was PBMCs or T cells enriched from blood (not recorded which). This TCR came from a woman aged 45-65 years who had been exposed to COVID-19. The genes are TRBV9 and TRBJ2-7; 7 bases line up with TRBD2. The CDR3 loop is CASSLRLAPGEQYF. In DNA, the CDR3 is TGTGCCAGCAGCCTCAGACTAGCCCCCGGGGAGCAGTACTTC.